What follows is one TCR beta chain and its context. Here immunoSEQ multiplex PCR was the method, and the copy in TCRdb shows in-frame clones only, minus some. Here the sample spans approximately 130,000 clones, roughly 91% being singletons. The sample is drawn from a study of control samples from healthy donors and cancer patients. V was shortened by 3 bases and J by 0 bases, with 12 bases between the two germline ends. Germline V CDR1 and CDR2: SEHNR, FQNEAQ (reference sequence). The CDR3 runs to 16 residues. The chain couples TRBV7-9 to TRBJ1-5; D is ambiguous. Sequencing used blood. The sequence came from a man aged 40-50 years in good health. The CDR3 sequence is CASSFGYSYSNQPQHF. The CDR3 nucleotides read TGTGCCAGCAGCTTTGGATATTCCTATAGCAATCAGCCCCAGCATTTT.